Sequencing of this T cell receptor (beta chain) was carried out in a study of blood T cell repertoires in COVID-19 (dated by TCRdb to 2019 to 2021). Broadly, across the study: Samples from collaborators originated in the United States, Italy and Spain and spanned both the acute and convalescent phases of COVID-19. The samples were drawn from the first 160 participants of the ongoing ImmuneRACE study and from 950 to 1,500 subjects provided by 6 global collaborators. The sample metadata nearly always contained a de-identified subject ID, COVID-19 status, age in years and sex. Subjects who had been exposed to COVID-19, were actively infected with it, or had recovered from it provided the deeply sampled blood TCRbeta repertoires that made up the dataset. The material from the prospective study consisted of cDNA or gDNA derived from T cells, B-cell-depleted T cells, or PBMCs. Where HLA class I and class II types were available, the types were taken from metadata supplied by the sample provider, not from assay-based typing. The repertoires were released in a freely available public database meant as a resource for research on the immune response to SARS-CoV-2.

The study at large found these results: The quantity of clinical and demographic metadata differed by source and by participant and was supplied without curation.

Sequences MDHEN (CDR1) and SYDVKM (CDR2) are obtained from the germline V gene. The CDR3 numbers 15 residues from cysteine through phenylalanine. The CDR3 DNA has 45 bases and is translated from base 1. V loses 7 bases, J loses 3 bases, and the germline ends lie 15 bases apart. As for this clone: Which antigen it targets is not known. One base away there is no much larger clone; base qualities are not given.

The immunoSEQ Assay, a bias-controlled multiplex PCR, was used to amplify TCRbeta CDR3 regions from genomic DNA. As for the original processing: The number of nucleated cells in each sample was estimated from the amplification of reference gene primers within the assay. Sequence reads were collapsed and filtered to measure the absolute abundance of every unique TCRbeta CDR3 rearrangement. Productive Simpson clonality was computed per sample as the square root of Simpson's diversity index over productive rearrangements. Drawn from immuneACCESS, this table holds only the in-frame rearrangements with V and J called that TCRdb kept. Clones are partly lost; checked studies trace under half to an unresolved V gene and leave the rest unexplained. That table is the source of V, J and clone size, and D and trimming were worked out from the DNA. Across this sample there are approximately 500,000 clones, with approximately 92% seen only once. Roughly 0.9% of the sample comes from the top ten.

At one collaborating source in Seattle, patients were enrolled during active infection and were followed longitudinally through the course of disease. Whole blood was collected in K2EDTA tubes by collaborating institutions according to the institutions' own protocols. For TCRbeta analysis, collaborators shipped samples in one of three forms: frozen whole blood, isolated PBMCs, or DNA extracted from either of those sample types. The sequencing input was peripheral blood. This receptor chain uses TRBV28 and TRBJ2-2, and perhaps TRBD1 as D gene, on 6 matching bases. This clonotype originated in a man aged 18 to 35 with COVID-19, enrolled during active disease. The CDR3: CASIDRKGHTGELFF. The nucleotides read TGTGCCAGCATCGACAGGAAGGGTCACACCGGGGAGCTGTTTTTT.